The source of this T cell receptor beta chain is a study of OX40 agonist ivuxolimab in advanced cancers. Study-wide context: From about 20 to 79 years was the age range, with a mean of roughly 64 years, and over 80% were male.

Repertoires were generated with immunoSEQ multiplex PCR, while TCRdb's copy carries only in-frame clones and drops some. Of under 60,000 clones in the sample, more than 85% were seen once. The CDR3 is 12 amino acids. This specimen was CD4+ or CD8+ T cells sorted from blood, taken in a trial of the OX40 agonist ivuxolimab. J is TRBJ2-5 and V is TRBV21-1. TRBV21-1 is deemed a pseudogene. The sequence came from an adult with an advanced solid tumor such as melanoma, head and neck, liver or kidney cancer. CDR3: CASSQELETQYF. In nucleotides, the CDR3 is TGTGCCAGCAGCCAAGAGTTGGAGACCCAGTACTTC.